The 2 T cell receptor beta chains listed next were all sequenced from one sample in a study of blood T cell repertoires in COVID-19 (dated by TCRdb to about 2020). Libraries were prepared through the immunoSEQ multiplex PCR assay. The clones in this table, taken by TCRdb from immuneACCESS, are in-frame only. Not every clone is retained; where verified, under half of the shortfall comes from an unresolved V gene, and the cause of the rest is unknown. For this sample the table gives approximately 110,000 clones, of which roughly 71% were detected only once. The top ten clones comprise about 5.9% of the sample. Material for sequencing was peripheral blood. These receptors were taken from a man aged 80 or over with acute or convalescent COVID-19.

The V gene is TRBV6-5, the J gene TRBJ1-2, with TRBD1 identical over 8 bases. Germline CDR1 and CDR2: MNHEY and SVGAGI. The J segment lost 3 bases and the V segment lost 6 bases, leaving 6 bases of the junction unmatched. CDR3 size: 14 residues. CDR3 in DNA: TGTGCCAGCAGCCCCACGGGACAGGACTATGGCTACACCTTC. Encoded protein: CASSPTGQDYGYTF.

V usage is TRBV5-1 and J usage is TRBJ2-5; a weak D match, TRBD2 (6 bases). V lost 0 bases and J 4 bases, leaving 7 bases between the germline ends. The CDR3 has 13 amino acids. The germline CDR1 and CDR2 sequences are SGHRS and YFSETQ. CDR3 DNA: TGCGCCAGCAGCTTGGGGAGGGGAGAGACCCAGTACTTC. Translated, it gives CASSLGRGETQYF.